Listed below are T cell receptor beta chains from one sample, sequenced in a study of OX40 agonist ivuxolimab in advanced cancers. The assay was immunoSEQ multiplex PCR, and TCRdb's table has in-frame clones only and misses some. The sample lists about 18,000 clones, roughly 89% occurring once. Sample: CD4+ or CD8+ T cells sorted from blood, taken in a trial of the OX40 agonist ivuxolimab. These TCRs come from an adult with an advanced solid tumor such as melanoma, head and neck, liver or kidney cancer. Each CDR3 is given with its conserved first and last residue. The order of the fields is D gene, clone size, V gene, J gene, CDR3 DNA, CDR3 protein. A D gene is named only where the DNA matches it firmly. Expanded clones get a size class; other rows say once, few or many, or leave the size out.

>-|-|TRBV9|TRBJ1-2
TGTGCCAGCAGCGTACAGGGTCGGGGCTACACCTTC
CASSVQGRGYTF
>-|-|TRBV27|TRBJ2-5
TGTGCCAGCAGTTTGGGGGCCCGGGGGGAGACCCAGTACTTC
CASSLGARGETQYF
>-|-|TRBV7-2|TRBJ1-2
TGTGCCAGCAGCACCCTATATTCCAACTATGGCTACACCTTC
CASSTLYSNYGYTF
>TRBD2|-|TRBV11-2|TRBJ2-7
TGTGCCAGCAGCATAGAGCGGGGGGGCGTCTACGAGCAGTACTTC
CASSIERGGVYEQYF
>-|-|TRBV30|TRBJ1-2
TGTGCCTGGAGTGTGGGAGGGTGGCTGGACTATGGCTACACCTTC
CAWSVGGWLDYGYTF
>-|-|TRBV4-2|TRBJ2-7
TGTGCCAGCAGCCAAGTTGGAGCAGCCTACGAGCAGTACTTC
CASSQVGAAYEQYF
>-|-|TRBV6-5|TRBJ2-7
TGTGCCAGCAGCCCCTTTGGCGGTGAAACCTACGAGCAGTACTTC
CASSPFGGETYEQYF
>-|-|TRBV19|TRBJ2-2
TGTGCCAGCTTAGAGAACGCGAACACCGGGGAGCTGTTTTTT
CASLENANTGELFF
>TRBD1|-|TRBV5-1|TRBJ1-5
TGCGCCAGCAGCTTCCCGGACAGGGAATTTCAGCCCCAGCATTTT
CASSFPDREFQPQHF
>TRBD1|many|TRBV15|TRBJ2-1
TGTGCCACCAGCTTCCCCTCGGGGACAGGGTTAGTTGAGCAGTTCTTC
CATSFPSGTGLVEQFF
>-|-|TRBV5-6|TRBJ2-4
TGTGCCAGCAGCAGACCAATAGCCAAAAACATTCAGTACTTC
CASSRPIAKNIQYF
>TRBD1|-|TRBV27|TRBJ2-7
TGTGCCAGCAGTATGACAGGGCGCGAGCAGTACTTC
CASSMTGREQYF
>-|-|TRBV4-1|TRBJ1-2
TGCGCCAGCAGCCAAGACCCAGGGGTGGACTATGGCTACACCTTC
CASSQDPGVDYGYTF
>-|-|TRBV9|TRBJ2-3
TGTGCCAGCAGCGTGGCTCACGACAGCCGCACAGATACGCAGTATTTT
CASSVAHDSRTDTQYF
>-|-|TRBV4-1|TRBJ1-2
TGCGCCAGCAGCCAAGATCGGACAGCTCGGGGCTACACCTTC
CASSQDRTARGYTF
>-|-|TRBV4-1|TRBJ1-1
TGCGCCAGCAGCCCGGGGCACCGGAACACTGAAGCTTTCTTT
CASSPGHRNTEAFF
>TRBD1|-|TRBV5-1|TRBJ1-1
TGCGCCAGCAGCCCGGGACAGGGAAGAACTGAAGCTTTCTTT
CASSPGQGRTEAFF
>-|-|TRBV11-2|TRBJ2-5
TGTGCCAGCATGTGGGAAACGGATCAAGAGACCCAGTACTTC
CASMWETDQETQYF
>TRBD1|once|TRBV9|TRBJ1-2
TGTGCCAGCAGCCCGGGACAGCTCCTCTATGGCTACACCTTC
CASSPGQLLYGYTF
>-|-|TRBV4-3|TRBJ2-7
TGCGCCAGCAGCGGGCGGGGCGGGGAGCAGTACTTC
CASSGRGGEQYF
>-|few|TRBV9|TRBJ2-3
TGTGCCAGCAGCGTAGAGGTTTTAGATACGCAGTATTTT
CASSVEVLDTQYF
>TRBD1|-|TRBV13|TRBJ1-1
TGTGCCAGCAGCCCGGGACAGGGGAACACTGAAGCTTTCTTT
CASSPGQGNTEAFF
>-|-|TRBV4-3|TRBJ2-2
TGCGCCAGCAGCCAAGTGCACGGGACCGGGGAGCTGTTTTTT
CASSQVHGTGELFF
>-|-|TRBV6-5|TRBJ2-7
TGTGCCAGCAGTTACTCCCAAGGGCAGGGGGGCTACGAGCAGTACTTC
CASSYSQGQGGYEQYF
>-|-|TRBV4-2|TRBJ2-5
TGTGCCAGCAGCCAAGGAAAAGAGACCCAGTACTTC
CASSQGKETQYF
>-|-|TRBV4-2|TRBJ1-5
TGTGCCAGCAGCCAAGAAAATCAGCCCCAGCATTTT
CASSQENQPQHF
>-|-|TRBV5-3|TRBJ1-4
TGTGCCAGAAGCCCCAAGGATGGGAGGCAGCAAGAAAAACTGTTTTTT
CARSPKDGRQQEKLFF
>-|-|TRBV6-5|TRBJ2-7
TGTGCCAGCGAGAACAGAAACGAGCAGTACTTC
CASENRNEQYF
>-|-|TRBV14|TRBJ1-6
TGTGCCAGCAGCCGACCTGGCTCGTATAATTCACCCCTCCACTTT
CASSRPGSYNSPLHF
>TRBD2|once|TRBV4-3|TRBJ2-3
TGCGCCAGCAGCCAAGATCGCGGGACTAGCGGGGGGGCCACAGATACGCAGTATTTT
CASSQDRGTSGGATDTQYF
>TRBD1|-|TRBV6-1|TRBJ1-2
TGTGCCAGCAGTAGCTGGGACAGCCTCTATGGCTACACCTTC
CASSSWDSLYGYTF
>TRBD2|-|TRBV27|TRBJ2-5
TGTGCCAGCAGTGCGTCTAGCGGGGCGGTGGCCCAGTACTTC
CASSASSGAVAQYF
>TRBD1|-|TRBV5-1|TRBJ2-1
TGCGCCAGCGCGGACAGGGCCGTCGACGGGTCCGGGCCAGGTGAGCAGTTCTTC
CASADRAVDGSGPGEQFF
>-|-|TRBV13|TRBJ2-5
TGTGCCAGCAGCTTAGAATTCGCGAGGGGCTTAGGGGAGACCCAGTACTTC
CASSLEFARGLGETQYF
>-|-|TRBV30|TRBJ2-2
TGTGCCTGGAGTGGACGGGTCGGGGCCCTGGGGGAGCTGTTTTTT
CAWSGRVGALGELFF
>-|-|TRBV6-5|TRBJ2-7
TGTGCCAGCAGTTACGGACCCGGGACATACTACGAGCAGTACTTC
CASSYGPGTYYEQYF
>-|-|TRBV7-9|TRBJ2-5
TGTGCCAGCAGCGGGAAGGGGGGGACCCAGTACTTC
CASSGKGGTQYF
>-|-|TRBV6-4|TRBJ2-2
TGTGCCAGCAGTGTCGAACAGGGTGGAACCGGGGAGCTGTTTTTT
CASSVEQGGTGELFF
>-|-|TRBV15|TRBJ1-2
TGTGCCACCAGCAGAGTGCCGGGCAAACCGGACTATGGCTACACCTTC
CATSRVPGKPDYGYTF
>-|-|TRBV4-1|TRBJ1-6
TGCGCCAGCAGCCAACTCAGGGACCGTAATTCACCCCTCCACTTT
CASSQLRDRNSPLHF
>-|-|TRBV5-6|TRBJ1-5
TGTGCCAGCAGCCTCTGGATCGGGCAGGGAGTTCAGCCCCAGCATTTT
CASSLWIGQGVQPQHF
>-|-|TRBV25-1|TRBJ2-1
TGTGCCAGCAGTGACTCCAGACTAGAGGACTACAATGAGCAGTTCTTC
CASSDSRLEDYNEQFF
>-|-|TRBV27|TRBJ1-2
TGTGCCAGCAGTTTATCAGGGAATGGCTACACCTTC
CASSLSGNGYTF
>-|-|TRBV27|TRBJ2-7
TGTGCCAGCAGTTTTGCGGGACAAGATTACGAGCAGTACTTC
CASSFAGQDYEQYF
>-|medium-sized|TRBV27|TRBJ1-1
TGTGCCAGCAGTCCCGACAGGAGACTTGATGAAGCTTTCTTT
CASSPDRRLDEAFF
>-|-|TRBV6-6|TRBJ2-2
TGTGCCAGCAGTTCCCAGCGGGTCACCGGGGAGCTGTTTTTT
CASSSQRVTGELFF
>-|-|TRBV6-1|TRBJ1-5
TGTGCCAGCAGTGAGGGGACAATTTATAGCAATCAGCCCCAGCATTTT
CASSEGTIYSNQPQHF
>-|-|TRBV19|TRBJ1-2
TGTGCCAGTAGTATTGCCAGGCCGCATGGCTACACCTTC
CASSIARPHGYTF
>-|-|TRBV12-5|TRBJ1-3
TGTGCTAGTGGTTTGGTGAGGACAGATTCTGGAAACACCATATATTTT
CASGLVRTDSGNTIYF
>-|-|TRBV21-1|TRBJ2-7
TGTGCCAGCAGACCCGAGTGGCTACCATGCTCCTACGAGCAGTACTTC
CASRPEWLPCSYEQYF
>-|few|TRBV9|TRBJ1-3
TGTGCCAGCAGGAGGGACAATGTGAACACCATATATTTT
CASRRDNVNTIYF
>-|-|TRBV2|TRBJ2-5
TGTGCCAGCATGATCGACGTCATAGGATTTCGCGAGACCCAGTACTTC
CASMIDVIGFRETQYF
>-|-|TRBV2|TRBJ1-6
TGTGCCAGCAGTGAAGTAGGGGACCCTATATATAATTCACCCCTCCACTTT
CASSEVGDPIYNSPLHF
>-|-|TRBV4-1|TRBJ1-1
TGCGCCAGCAGCCTGACCGGGGGGGGTGAAGCTTTCTTT
CASSLTGGGEAFF
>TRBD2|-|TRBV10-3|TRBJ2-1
TGTGCCATCAGTGAGTCCATGCTAGCGGGGGGACTCAATGAGCAGTTCTTC
CAISESMLAGGLNEQFF